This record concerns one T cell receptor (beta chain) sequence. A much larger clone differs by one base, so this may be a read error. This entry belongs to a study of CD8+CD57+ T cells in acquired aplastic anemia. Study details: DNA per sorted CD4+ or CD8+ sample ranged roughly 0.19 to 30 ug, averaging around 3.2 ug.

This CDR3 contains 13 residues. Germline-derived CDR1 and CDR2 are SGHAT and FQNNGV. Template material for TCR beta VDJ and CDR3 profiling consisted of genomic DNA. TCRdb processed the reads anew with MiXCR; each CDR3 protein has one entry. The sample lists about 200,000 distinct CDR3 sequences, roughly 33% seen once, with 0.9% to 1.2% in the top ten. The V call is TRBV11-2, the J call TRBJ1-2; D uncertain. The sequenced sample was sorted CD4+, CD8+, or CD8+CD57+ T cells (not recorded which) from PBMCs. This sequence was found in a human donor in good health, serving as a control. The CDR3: CVSSKTERPGYTF. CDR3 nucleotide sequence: TGTGTCAGCAGCAAAACAGAGCGCCCTGGCTACACCTTC.